The rows below give T cell receptor beta chains drawn from one sample of a study of Graves' ophthalmopathy and Graves' hyperthyroidism. TCRdb called the multiplex PCR reads again in MiXCR, with one record for every CDR3 protein. The repertoire holds over a million distinct CDR3 sequences, with less than 45% as singletons. Sequencing was carried out using peripheral blood or thyroid tissue (not recorded which). The receptors originated from an adult man with Graves' hyperthyroidism. Both conserved end residues are part of each CDR3. The order of the fields is V gene, J gene, clone size, CDR3 protein. Not all rows give a size; the values are once, few, many and, for expanded clones, a class.

>TRBV9|TRBJ2-5|many
CASSVGTSGMLQETQYF
>TRBV5-1|TRBJ1-2|many
CASSFEYQYGYTF
>TRBV29-1|TRBJ2-3|NA
CSVELQGTDTQYF
>TRBV27|TRBJ1-6|few
CASRGYGGSRHSPLHF
>TRBV11-2|TRBJ2-2|few
CASSQKSGGAAGELFF
>TRBV7-9|TRBJ1-2|NA
CASSLANSDGYTF
>TRBV4-3|TRBJ2-7|few
CASSQEGDRNYEQYF
>TRBV14|TRBJ1-1|many
CASSKITGMNTEAFF
>TRBV7-2|TRBJ1-3|many
CASSGRTVLGNTIYF
>TRBV11-2|TRBJ2-7|few
CASRTTTGNSYEQYF
>TRBV30|TRBJ1-2|NA
CAWAGTGVGGYTF
>TRBV7-9|TRBJ1-2|NA
CASSEPTNRILMGYTF
>TRBV29-1|TRBJ2-7|NA
CSGYGTSARPYEQYF
>TRBV12-3/TRBV12-4|TRBJ1-1|many
CASSFSLRGTEAFF
>TRBV2|TRBJ1-5|many
CASRTGSIGQPQHF
>TRBV5-1|TRBJ1-1|many
CASSFSQKSNTEAFF
>TRBV29-1|TRBJ1-1|NA
CSVHGQGRNTEAFF
>TRBV14|TRBJ1-1|NA
CASSRGREAFF
>TRBV10-3|TRBJ1-3|many
CAISGGQSSGNTIYF
>TRBV10-2|TRBJ1-1|NA
CASSEGHLRDTEAFF
>TRBV15|TRBJ1-2|many
CATRDSANYGYTF
>TRBV6-5|TRBJ1-5|NA
CASSDSREQPQHF
>TRBV4-2|TRBJ2-7|NA
CASSQEGGMNYEQYF
>TRBV4-1|TRBJ1-4|few
CASSQLGMDEKLFF
>TRBV11-2|TRBJ2-7|many
CASSRWTGGSYEQYF
>TRBV7-2|TRBJ2-7|NA
CASSLGDRIYEQYF
>TRBV15|TRBJ1-6|once
CATSGNRDGVGSPLHF
>TRBV7-2|TRBJ2-2|many
CASSANVNTGELFF
>TRBV5-4|TRBJ2-7|NA
CASSFEPGLAVEQYF
>TRBV29-1|TRBJ2-7|many
CSAIRVSGSYEQYF
>TRBV2|TRBJ2-2|NA
CASRRPAWTKRDTGELFF
>TRBV15|TRBJ1-2|many
CATSRGTDPNYGYTF
>TRBV11-2|TRBJ2-7|few
CASSRPPYREGIEQYF
>TRBV9|TRBJ2-7|few
CASSLGYPYEQYF
>TRBV5-5|TRBJ1-6|NA
CASSLSPSSAYNSPLHF
>TRBV10-3|TRBJ2-7|few
CASSYPPGGRSYEQYF
>TRBV2|TRBJ2-7|few
CASSLREGPYEQYF
>TRBV12-3/TRBV12-4|TRBJ2-5|many
CASSLGAGRLETQYF
>TRBV7-9|TRBJ1-2|many
CASSLAGILNYGYTF
>TRBV7-8|TRBJ2-7|NA
CASSPRRSPNTYEQYF